Presented here are 17 T cell receptor beta chains from one specimen sequenced in a study of OX40 agonist ivuxolimab in advanced cancers. Receptor amplification or capture employed the immunoSEQ multiplex PCR assay. Held by TCRdb, this immuneACCESS table contains in-frame sequences only and omits some clones. Under half of the omission traces to an unresolved V gene where checked; the cause of the rest is unknown. Across this sample there are about 88,000 clones, with 85% to 90% seen only once. The ten largest clones represent 0.2% to 0.25% of the sample. Material: CD4+ or CD8+ T cells sorted from blood, obtained in a trial of the OX40 agonist ivuxolimab. The receptors shown here come from an adult with an advanced solid tumor such as melanoma, head and neck, liver or kidney cancer.

The chain is built from TRBV5-1 and TRBJ2-1; D is undetermined. Trimming removed 4 bases at V and 7 bases at J, with 9 bases between. Germline V gene sequence: CDR1 SGHRS, CDR2 YFSETQ. The CDR3 totals 12 residues. The CDR3 sequence is CASSPESNEQFF. The CDR3 nucleotides are TGCGCCAGCAGCCCGGAGAGTAATGAGCAGTTCTTC.

This chain connects TRBV10-3 to TRBJ2-2; perhaps TRBD2 as D (5 bases). Germline lookup yields CDR1 ENHRY and CDR2 SYGVKD. Trimming took 6 bases from V and 3 from J, leaving 11 bases between them. The CDR3 covers 14 residues. DNA for the CDR3: TGTGCCATCAGCCCCCTCGGGGACACCGGGGAGCTGTTTTTT. This encodes CAISPLGDTGELFF.

The chain carries TRBV6-1 and TRBJ1-2, with 7 bases fitting TRBD1. The ends lost 2 bases at V and 8 bases at J; junction bases unmatched: 8. Germline V gives CDR1 MNHNS, CDR2 SASEGT. This CDR3 comprises 14 residues. The CDR3 region is CASSEHRQGGGYTF. The CDR3 DNA reads as TGTGCCAGCAGTGAACATCGACAGGGCGGAGGCTACACCTTC.

This clone was picked up a small number of times. The chain employs TRBV28 and TRBJ1-2, with 12 positions matching TRBD1. The CDR3 consists of 14 residues. Per germline, CDR1 MDHEN and CDR2 SYDVKM. Trimming at V came to 3 bases and at J to 5 bases, leaving 1 base not matched to a gene. DNA of the CDR3: TGTGCCAGCAGTTTGGGACAGGGGGCGTATGGCTACACCTTC. Amino acid sequence: CASSLGQGAYGYTF.

CDR3 DNA: TGTGCCAGTAGTCCCCGGGACAGGGGAAGGACCGGGGAGCTGTTTTTT. Protein: CASSPRDRGRTGELFF. The gene calls are TRBV19 and TRBJ2-2; 10 bases are shared with TRBD1. With 5 bases clipped from V and 5 bases from J, the junction kept 8 bases outside the gene matches. Germline CDR1 reads LNHDA; CDR2 reads SQIVND (reference sequence). The CDR3 spans 16 residues. The full variable domain, in which reference TRBV19 and TRBJ2-2 provide the parts outside the CDR3, is DGGITQSPKYLFRKEGQNVTLSCEQNLNHDAMYWYRQDPGQGLRLIYYSQIVNDFQKGDIAEGYSVSREKKESFPLTVTSAQKNPTAFYLCASSPRDRGRTGELFFGEGSRLTVL.

The J gene is TRBJ2-7, the V gene TRBV7-2; possibly TRBD2 for D (7 bases). The CDR3 consists of 13 residues. With 9 bases removed from V and 6 bases from J, the gap between germline ends came to 18 bases. Germline V lookup: CDR1 SGHTA, CDR2 FQGNSA. DNA of the CDR3: TGTGCCAGTCTACTTGGGGGAGGGGGCGAGCAGTACTTC. Translation gives CASLLGGGGEQYF.

The chain has TRBV7-6 and TRBJ1-1; D not certain. Between the trimmed V and J ends, which lost 5 bases and 1 base, there was a span of 14 bases. This CDR3 is 15 amino acids long. Germline V gene data show CDR1 as SGHVS and CDR2 as FNYEAQ. The CDR3 nucleotides read TGTGCCAGCAGCCGCTTGGGGTACCAGAACACTGAAGCTTTCTTT. Amino acid sequence: CASSRLGYQNTEAFF.

The V and J genes are TRBV27 and TRBJ2-2; D is perhaps TRBD2 (5 bases). The CDR3 extends over 17 amino acids. CDR1 is MNHEY and CDR2 is SMNVEV in the germline V gene (reference sequence). The V end was cut by 6 bases, the J end by 1 base, with 18 bases between. The CDR3 sequence: CASSTRVTNLNTGELFF. CDR3 sequence (DNA): TGTGCCAGCAGCACGCGGGTGACAAACCTGAACACCGGGGAGCTGTTTTTT.

This sequence joins TRBV5-1 and TRBJ2-3; 7 bases are a match to TRBD2. The CDR3 covers 14 residues. Germline lookup yields CDR1 SGHRS and CDR2 YFSETQ. The J segment lost 5 bases and the V segment lost 4 bases, leaving 7 bases of the junction unmatched. The CDR3 DNA is TGCGCCAGCAGCCTTCAGGGCGGGGGAGATACGCAGTATTTT. Amino acid sequence: CASSLQGGGDTQYF.

This rearrangement joins TRBV2 to TRBJ1-1; 7 bases agree with TRBD1. The CDR3 spans 13 residues. Germline V gives CDR1 SNHLY, CDR2 FYNNEI. The V gene end was trimmed by 5 bases and the J gene end by 4 bases; junction bases not matched to a gene: 4. CDR3 sequence: CASSSTGVTEAFF. The DNA of the CDR3 is TGTGCCAGCAGTTCAACAGGGGTCACTGAAGCTTTCTTT.

The V and J genes are TRBV5-4 and TRBJ1-4; TRBD1 agrees at 7 bases. V lost 4 bases, J lost 4 bases, and 10 bases stayed unmatched. CDR3 size: 16 residues. Germline CDR1 reads SGHNT; CDR2 reads YYREEE (reference sequence). The CDR3 loop is CASSQGVNGLNEKLFF. The CDR3, as DNA: TGTGCCAGCAGCCAGGGGGTGAATGGTCTTAATGAAAAACTGTTTTTT.

This clone was seen more than once but under ten times. The chain is built from TRBV2 and TRBJ1-1; D call uncertain. Germline V gene data show CDR1 as SNHLY and CDR2 as FYNNEI. V shed 5 bases and J shed 1 base, with 8 bases lying between them. The CDR3 loop spans 13 amino acids. The CDR3 is CASSTDGNTEAFF. As DNA, the CDR3 is TGTGCCAGCAGTACAGACGGGAACACTGAAGCTTTCTTT. The variable domain in full, with the rest retrieved from reference TRBV2 and TRBJ1-1, is EPEVTQTPSHQVTQMGQEVILRCVPISNHLYFYWYRQILGQKVEFLVSFYNNEISEKSEIFDDQFSVERPDGSNFTLKIRSTKLEDSAMYFCASSTDGNTEAFFGQGTRLTVV.

This chain links TRBV9 with TRBJ2-2, with D possibly matching TRBD1 (7 bases). Germline V gene lookup returns CDR1 SGDLS and CDR2 YYNGEE. V shed 4 bases and J shed 5 bases, with 15 bases lying between them. The CDR3 spans 15 residues. Written as DNA, the CDR3 is TGTGCCAGCAGCCCGGGTTCAGGGGGGACCGGGGAGCTGTTTTTT. It translates to CASSPGSGGTGELFF.

The gene calls are TRBV5-1 and TRBJ1-2; TRBD1 is a possible D gene (6 bases). Trimming took off 0 bases at V and 1 base at J, with 10 bases between the two ends. CDR1 SGHRS and CDR2 YFSETQ come from the germline V gene. The CDR3 contains 15 residues. The CDR3, as DNA: TGCGCCAGCAGCTTGGGGACAGCACTTAACTATGGCTACACCTTC. Its translation: CASSLGTALNYGYTF.

The chain recombines TRBV10-2 with TRBJ1-3; TRBD1 agrees at 8 bases. The CDR3 totals 15 residues. Per germline, CDR1 WSHSY and CDR2 SAAADI. V shed 8 bases and J 3 bases; nucleotides not matched to a gene: 9. Here the CDR3 reads CASAPVDRGGNTIYF. CDR3 sequence (DNA): TGCGCCAGCGCTCCCGTCGACAGGGGTGGAAACACCATATATTTT.

A note on this clone: The sample carries other DNA sequences with the same CDR3. The V and J genes are TRBV2 and TRBJ2-7; 9 nucleotides line up with TRBD2. The V segment lost 9 bases and the J segment 1 base; nucleotides outside the gene matches: 1. Germline CDR1 SNHLY, CDR2 FYNNEI. The CDR3 sequence is 12 residues long. The CDR3 spells CASSGSSYEQYF. The CDR3 nucleotides are TGTGCCAGTAGCGGGAGTTCCTACGAGCAGTACTTC. The variable domain in full, with the rest retrieved from reference TRBV2 and TRBJ2-7, is EPEVTQTPSHQVTQMGQEVILRCVPISNHLYFYWYRQILGQKVEFLVSFYNNEISEKSEIFDDQFSVERPDGSNFTLKIRSTKLEDSAMYFCASSGSSYEQYFGPGTRLTVT.

This chain uses TRBV4-1 with TRBJ2-1; tentative D call: TRBD2 (5 bases). The germline CDR1 and CDR2 sequences are MGHRA and YSYEKL. V was trimmed by 4 bases and J by 0 bases, leaving 7 bases between them. The CDR3 sequence is 14 residues long. The CDR3 nucleotides are TGCGCCAGCAGCCCAAGCGGCTCCTACAATGAGCAGTTCTTC. This codes for CASSPSGSYNEQFF.